The 9 T cell receptor beta chains reported below all come from one sample, sequenced in a study of shared clonotypes between healthy human individuals. Using immunoSEQ multiplex PCR, the repertoire was profiled, and TCRdb retains in-frame clones only, with some absent. The sample consists of fewer than 600,000 clones, roughly four fifths of them appearing once. Sequences were obtained from PBMCs. The receptors derive from a woman between 35 and 50 years old in good health. Some clones in this sample may be carry-over from other donors' samples.

V gene TRBV7-9 combines with J gene TRBJ2-4, with 7 bases lining up with TRBD1. This CDR3 is 15 amino acids long. The trim removed 0 bases at V and 7 bases at J, leaving 6 bases unmatched. CDR1 SEHNR and CDR2 FQNEAQ come from the germline V gene (reference sequence). CDR3 sequence (DNA): TGTGCCAGCAGCTTAGCCTACAGGGGATGGAACATTCAGTACTTC. It yields the protein CASSLAYRGWNIQYF. Using reference TRBV7-9 and TRBJ2-4 for the parts outside the CDR3, the full variable domain is DTGVSQNPRHKITKRGQNVTFRCDPISEHNRLYWYRQTLGQGPEFLTYFQNEAQLEKSRLLSDRFSAERPKGSFSTLEIQRTEQGDSAMYLCASSLAYRGWNIQYFGAGTRLSVL.

CDR3 nucleotide sequence: TGTGCCACCAGCAGAGATCAAGGGGGCCCTAATGAAAAACTGTTTTTT. This codes for CATSRDQGGPNEKLFF. This rearrangement joins TRBV15 to TRBJ1-4; TRBD1 aligns across 7 bases. Germline CDR1 and CDR2: LNHNV and YYDKDF (reference sequence). The CDR3 has 16 residues. The trim removed 0 bases at V and 3 bases at J, leaving 4 bases unmatched.

In the case of this clone: A much larger clone differs by one base, so this may be a read error. The chain joins TRBV5-4 to TRBJ2-7, with 7 nucleotides matching TRBD2. V dropped 3 bases and J dropped 0; count of bases not matched to a gene: 6. This CDR3 has 15 amino acids. Per the germline V gene, CDR1 is SGHNT and CDR2 is YYREEE (reference sequence). Written as DNA, the CDR3 is TGTGCCAGCAGCTACCCGGGACTATCCTCCTACGAGCAGTACTTC. This encodes CASSYPGLSSYEQYF.

The chain uses TRBV10-2 and TRBJ1-1, with 7 bases lining up with TRBD1. V gave up 3 bases and J gave up 5 bases; unmatched junction bases: 9. CDR3 length: 15 residues. Germline CDR1 WSHSY, CDR2 SAAADI. Written as DNA, the CDR3 is TGCGCCAGCAGTGAAGGTCGGGCAGGGGGGACTGAAGCTTTCTTT. It codes for CASSEGRAGGTEAFF.

The chain uses TRBV4-3 and TRBJ2-1; D ambiguous. The CDR3 spans 14 residues. CDR1 and CDR2 from the germline V gene are LGHNA and YSLEER. Trimming removed 3 bases from V and 2 bases from J, with 8 bases in between. The CDR3 loop is CASSHSVPYNEQFF. The CDR3, as DNA: TGCGCCAGCAGCCACAGTGTTCCCTACAATGAGCAGTTCTTC.

The chain joins TRBV11-2 to TRBJ2-2, with 11 bases that match TRBD2. Germline V lookup: CDR1 SGHAT, CDR2 FQNNGV. The CDR3 is 16 amino acids. Trimming removed 5 bases from V and 4 bases from J; junction bases left unmatched: 6. The CDR3, as DNA: TGTGCCAGCAGCCCCTCTAGCGGGAGGACCACCGGGGAGCTGTTTTTT. Protein: CASSPSSGRTTGELFF.

The rearrangement joins TRBV19 to TRBJ2-7, with 7 nucleotides matching TRBD2. The length of the CDR3 is 17 residues. CDR1 and CDR2 from the germline V gene are LNHDA and SQIVND (reference sequence). V dropped 4 bases and J dropped 0; count of bases not matched to a gene: 12. The CDR3 is CASSTQRDPPGSYEQYF. Written as DNA, the CDR3 is TGTGCCAGTAGTACCCAGCGGGACCCTCCCGGCTCCTACGAGCAGTACTTC. The full variable domain, completed using reference TRBV19 and TRBJ2-7, is DGGITQSPKYLFRKEGQNVTLSCEQNLNHDAMYWYRQDPGQGLRLIYYSQIVNDFQKGDIAEGYSVSREKKESFPLTVTSAQKNPTAFYLCASSTQRDPPGSYEQYFGPGTRLTVT.

The rearrangement uses TRBV10-3 and TRBJ1-5; D gene uncertain. Germline loops: CDR1 ENHRY, CDR2 SYGVKD. V shed 2 bases and J shed 5 bases, with 10 bases lying between them. This CDR3 is built from 14 residues. As DNA, the CDR3 is TGTGCCATCAGTGAGGGAAACGGTGATCAGCCCCAGCATTTT. Its protein product is CAISEGNGDQPQHF.

V gene TRBV5-8 combines with J gene TRBJ2-5; possibly TRBD1 or TRBD2 for D (6 bases each). Germline V gene lookup returns CDR1 SGHTS and CDR2 YDEGEE. Trimming stripped 0 bases from V and 4 bases from J, with 10 bases between. CDR3 length equals 14 residues. CDR3 loop: CASSLGGGGETQYF. The CDR3 DNA is TGTGCCAGCAGCTTGGGCGGAGGGGGAGAGACCCAGTACTTC.